This T cell receptor (beta chain) was documented in a study of blood T cells in healthy people across ages. Looking at the study overall: Capture via template switching afforded approximately one barcoded beta molecule per two T cells. Overall study results and limits: Estimated diversity, derived from one million T cells, was regarded as an underestimate. Naive CD4+ cells and diversity were both higher in long-lived donors than in aged donors.

The CDR3 is 14 amino acids. Germline CDR1 and CDR2: SQVTM and ANQGSEA. V gave up 1 base and J gave up 3 bases, with 12 bases separating them. Russia was home to the donors, healthy Caucasian individuals aged roughly 6 to 90. Comments on this clonotype: The antigen is undetermined.

Through a sample-barcoded 5' primer and a J-beta primer mix, a second PCR was run for roughly 6 to 11 cycles. A single record per CDR3 protein comes from TCRdb applying MiXCR to the 5' RACE reads. The table includes hundreds of thousands of distinct CDR3 sequences, around 27% detected once. The clonotype was recovered from a woman in her 70s in good health. The sample comprised blood. This rearrangement joins TRBV29-1 to TRBJ1-1, with D possibly matching TRBD1 (5 bases). CDR3 sequence (DNA): TGCAGCGTTGAAGCCAGGGCCTCAGACACTGAAGCTTTCTTT. It is translated as CSVEARASDTEAFF. Variable domain in full (rest from reference TRBV29-1 and TRBJ1-1): SAVISQKPSRDICQRGTSLTIQCQVDSQVTMMFWYRQQPGQSLTLIATANQGSEATYESGFVIDKFPISRPNLTFSTLTVSNMSPEDSSIYLCSVEARASDTEAFFGQGTRLTVV.